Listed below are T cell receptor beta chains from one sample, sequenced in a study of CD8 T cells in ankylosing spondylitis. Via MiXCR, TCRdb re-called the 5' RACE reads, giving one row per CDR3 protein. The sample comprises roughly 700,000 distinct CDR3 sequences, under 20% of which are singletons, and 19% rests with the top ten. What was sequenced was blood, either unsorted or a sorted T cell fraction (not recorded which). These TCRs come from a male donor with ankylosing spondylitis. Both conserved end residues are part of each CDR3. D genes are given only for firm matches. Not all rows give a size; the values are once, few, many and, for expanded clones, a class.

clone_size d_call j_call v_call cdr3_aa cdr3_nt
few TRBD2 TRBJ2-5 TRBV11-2 CASTQKAGLAGTQYF TGTGCCAGCACTCAAAAAGCGGGGCTAGCGGGGACCCAGTACTTC
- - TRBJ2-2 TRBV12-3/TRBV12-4 CASTLISGNTGELFF TGTGCCAGCACCTTAATTAGCGGGAACACCGGGGAGCTGTTTTTT
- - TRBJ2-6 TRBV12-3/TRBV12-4 CASSLASAGGRISGANVLTF TGTGCCAGCAGTTTAGCGTCAGCTGGGGGAAGGATCTCTGGGGCCAACGTCCTGACTTTC
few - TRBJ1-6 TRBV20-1 CSARDGGRGYNSPLHF TGCAGTGCTAGAGATGGGGGCAGGGGCTATAATTCACCCCTCCACTTT
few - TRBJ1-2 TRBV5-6 CASSLRLMGGYTF TGTGCCAGCAGCTTGCGACTCATGGGGGGCTACACCTTC
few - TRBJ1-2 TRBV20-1 CSAPAPGYTF TGCAGTGCCCCGGCACCCGGCTACACCTTC
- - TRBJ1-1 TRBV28 CASSSWGGHETEAFF TGTGCCAGCAGTTCTTGGGGGGGACACGAGACTGAAGCTTTCTTT
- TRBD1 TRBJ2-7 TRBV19 CASRGTGIHEQYF TGTGCCAGCAGGGGGACAGGGATACACGAGCAGTACTTC
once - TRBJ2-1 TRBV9 CASSGGGARFF TGTGCCAGCAGCGGTGGGGGGGCGAGGTTCTTC
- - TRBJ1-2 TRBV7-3 CASSQDGYGSGGYTF TGTGCCAGCAGCCAAGATGGTTATGGCTCCGGTGGCTACACCTTC
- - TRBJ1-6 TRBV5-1 CASSLDGTLMDSPLHF TGCGCCAGCAGCTTGGATGGGACTCTAATGGATTCACCCCTCCACTTT
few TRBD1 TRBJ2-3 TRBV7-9 CASSPLTGVHTDTQYF TGTGCCAGCAGCCCCCTTACAGGGGTCCACACAGATACGCAGTATTTT
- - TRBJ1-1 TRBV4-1 CASSLPRGTEAFF TGCGCCAGCAGCCTACCCAGGGGAACCGAAGCTTTCTTT
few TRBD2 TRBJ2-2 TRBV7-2 CASSLERDSGNTGELFF TGTGCCAGCAGCTTAGAGCGGGATAGCGGAAACACCGGGGAGCTGTTTTTT
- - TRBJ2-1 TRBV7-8 CASSLDGPYNEQFF TGTGCCAGCAGCTTAGATGGCCCCTACAATGAGCAGTTCTTC
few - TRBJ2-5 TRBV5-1 CASSLGMETQYF TGCGCCAGCAGCTTGGGAATGGAGACCCAGTACTTC
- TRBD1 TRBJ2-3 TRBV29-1 CSAGQGNTDTQYF TGCAGCGCTGGACAGGGAAACACAGATACGCAGTATTTT
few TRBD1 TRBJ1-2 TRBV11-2 CASSLGPDRASNYGYTF TGTGCCAGCAGCTTAGGACCCGACAGGGCCTCTAACTATGGCTACACCTTC
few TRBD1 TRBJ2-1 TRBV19 CASAYDRGSYNEQFF TGTGCCAGTGCGTACGACAGGGGCTCCTACAATGAGCAGTTCTTC
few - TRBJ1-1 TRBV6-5 CASSYYGQVPLTEAFF TGTGCCAGCAGTTACTATGGCCAGGTCCCACTAACTGAAGCTTTCTTT
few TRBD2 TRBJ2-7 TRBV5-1 CASSSRLAGPVHEQYF TGCGCCAGCAGCTCTAGACTAGCGGGACCGGTCCACGAGCAGTACTTC
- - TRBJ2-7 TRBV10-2 CASRTGIGGYPHEQYF TGCGCCAGCAGAACAGGGATCGGGGGCTATCCCCACGAGCAGTACTTC
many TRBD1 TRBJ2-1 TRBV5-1 CASSSGTETNNEQFF TGCGCCAGCAGCTCAGGGACAGAAACCAACAATGAGCAGTTCTTC
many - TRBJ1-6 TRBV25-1 CASTGQINSPLHF TGTGCCAGCACAGGACAGATTAATTCACCCCTCCACTTT
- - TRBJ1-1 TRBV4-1 CASSQIKITEAFF TGCGCCAGCAGCCAAATCAAGATCACTGAAGCTTTCTTT